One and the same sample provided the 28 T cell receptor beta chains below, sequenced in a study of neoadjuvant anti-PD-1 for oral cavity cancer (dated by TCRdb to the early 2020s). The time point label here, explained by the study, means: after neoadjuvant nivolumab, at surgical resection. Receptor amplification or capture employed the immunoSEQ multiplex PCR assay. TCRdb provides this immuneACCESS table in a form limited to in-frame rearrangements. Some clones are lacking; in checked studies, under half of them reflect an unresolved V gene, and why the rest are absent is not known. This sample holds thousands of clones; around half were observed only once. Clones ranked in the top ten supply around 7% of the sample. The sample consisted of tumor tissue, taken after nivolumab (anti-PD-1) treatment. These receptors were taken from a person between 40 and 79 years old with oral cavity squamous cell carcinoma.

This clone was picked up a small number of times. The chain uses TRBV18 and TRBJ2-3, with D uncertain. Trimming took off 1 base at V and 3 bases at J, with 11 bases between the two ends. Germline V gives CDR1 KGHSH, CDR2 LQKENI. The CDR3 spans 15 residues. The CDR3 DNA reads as TGTGCCAGCTCACCACTGCCCGAAGGGACAGATACGCAGTATTTT. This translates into CASSPLPEGTDTQYF.

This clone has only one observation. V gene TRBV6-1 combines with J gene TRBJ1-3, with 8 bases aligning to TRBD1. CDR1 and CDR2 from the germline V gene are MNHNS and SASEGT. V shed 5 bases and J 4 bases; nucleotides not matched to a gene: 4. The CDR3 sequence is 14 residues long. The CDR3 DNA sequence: TGTGCCAGCAGTCGGACAGGGCCAGGAAACACCATATATTTT. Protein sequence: CASSRTGPGNTIYF.

The CDR3 DNA follows: TGTGCCAGCAGTGAAATGGGACTCATTAACTATGGCTACACCTTC. Amino acids: CASSEMGLINYGYTF. This chain links TRBV6-1 with TRBJ1-2; maybe TRBD1 (5 bases). CDR3 length equals 15 residues. CDR1 is MNHNS, CDR2 SASEGT, per germline. V lost 2 bases and J lost 1, with 11 bases in between.

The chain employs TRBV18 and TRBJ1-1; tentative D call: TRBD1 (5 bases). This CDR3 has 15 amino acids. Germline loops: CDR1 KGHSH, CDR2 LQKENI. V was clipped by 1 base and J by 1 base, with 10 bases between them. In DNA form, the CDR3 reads TGTGCCAGCTCACCACAGAACCAGGGGAACACTGAAGCTTTCTTT. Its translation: CASSPQNQGNTEAFF. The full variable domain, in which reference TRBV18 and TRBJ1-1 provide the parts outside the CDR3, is NAGVMQNPRHLVRRRGQEARLRCSPMKGHSHVYWYRQLPEEGLKFMVYLQKENIIDESGMPKERFSAEFPKEGPSILRIQQVVRGDSAAYFCASSPQNQGNTEAFFGQGTRLTVV.

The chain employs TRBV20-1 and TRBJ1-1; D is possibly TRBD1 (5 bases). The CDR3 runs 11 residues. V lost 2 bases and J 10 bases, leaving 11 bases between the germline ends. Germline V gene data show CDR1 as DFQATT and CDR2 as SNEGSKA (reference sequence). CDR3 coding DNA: TGCAGTGCTAGACCTCAGGGTTTAGCTTTCTTT. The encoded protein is CSARPQGLAFF.

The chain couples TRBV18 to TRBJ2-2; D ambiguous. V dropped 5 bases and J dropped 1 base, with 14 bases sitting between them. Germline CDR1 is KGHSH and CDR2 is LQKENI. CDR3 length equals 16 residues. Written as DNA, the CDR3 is TGTGCCAGCTCAATTACGGCCCTACAGAACACCGGGGAGCTGTTTTTT. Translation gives CASSITALQNTGELFF.

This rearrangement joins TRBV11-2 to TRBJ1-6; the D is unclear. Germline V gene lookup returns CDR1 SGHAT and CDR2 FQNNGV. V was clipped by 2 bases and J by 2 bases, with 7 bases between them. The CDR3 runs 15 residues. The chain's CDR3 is CASSLRSAYNSPLHF. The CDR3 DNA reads TGTGCCAGCAGCTTAAGGTCAGCCTATAATTCACCCCTCCACTTT.

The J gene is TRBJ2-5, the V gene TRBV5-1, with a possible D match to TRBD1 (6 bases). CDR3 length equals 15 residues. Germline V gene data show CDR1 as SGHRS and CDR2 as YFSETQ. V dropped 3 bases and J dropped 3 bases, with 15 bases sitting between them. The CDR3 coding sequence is TGCGCCAGCAGCTATTACAGGGTTGAGAAAGAGACCCAGTACTTC. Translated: CASSYYRVEKETQYF.

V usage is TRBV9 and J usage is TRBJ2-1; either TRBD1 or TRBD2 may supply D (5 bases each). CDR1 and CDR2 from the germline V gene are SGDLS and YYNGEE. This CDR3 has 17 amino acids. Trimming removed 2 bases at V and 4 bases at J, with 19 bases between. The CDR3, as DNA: TGTGCCAGCAGCGTCCGGGACCAACCCTCAAATTACAATGAGCAGTTCTTC. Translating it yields CASSVRDQPSNYNEQFF. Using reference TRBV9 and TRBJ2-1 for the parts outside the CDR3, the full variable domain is DSGVTQTPKHLITATGQRVTLRCSPRSGDLSVYWYQQSLDQGLQFLIQYYNGEERAKGNILERFSAQQFPDLHSELNLSSLELGDSALYFCASSVRDQPSNYNEQFFGPGTRLTVL.

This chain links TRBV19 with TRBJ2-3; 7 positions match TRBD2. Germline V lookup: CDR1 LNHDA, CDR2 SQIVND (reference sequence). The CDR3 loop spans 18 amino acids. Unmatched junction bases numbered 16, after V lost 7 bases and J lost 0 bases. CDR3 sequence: CASTPFLLAGVSTDTQYF. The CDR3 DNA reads TGTGCCAGTACCCCTTTTTTACTGGCGGGAGTCAGCACAGATACGCAGTATTTT.

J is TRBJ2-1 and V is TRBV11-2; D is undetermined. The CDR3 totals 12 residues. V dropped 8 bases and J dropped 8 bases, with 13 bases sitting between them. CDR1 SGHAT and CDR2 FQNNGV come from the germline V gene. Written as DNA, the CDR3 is TGTGCCAGCGCGCTAGGTGTCCATGAGCAGTTCTTC. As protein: CASALGVHEQFF.

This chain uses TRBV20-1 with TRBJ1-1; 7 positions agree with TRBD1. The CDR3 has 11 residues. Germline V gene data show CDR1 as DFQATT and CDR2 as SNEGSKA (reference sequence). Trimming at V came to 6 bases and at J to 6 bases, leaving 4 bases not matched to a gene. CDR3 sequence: CSATTGAEAFF. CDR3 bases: TGCAGTGCGACCACAGGGGCTGAAGCTTTCTTT.

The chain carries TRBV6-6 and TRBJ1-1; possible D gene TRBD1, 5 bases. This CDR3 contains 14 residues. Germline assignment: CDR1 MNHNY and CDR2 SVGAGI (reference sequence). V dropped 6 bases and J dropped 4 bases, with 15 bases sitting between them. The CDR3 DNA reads TGTGCCAGCAGCCGCAGGGAAGGGGTCACTGAAGCTTTCTTT. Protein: CASSRREGVTEAFF.

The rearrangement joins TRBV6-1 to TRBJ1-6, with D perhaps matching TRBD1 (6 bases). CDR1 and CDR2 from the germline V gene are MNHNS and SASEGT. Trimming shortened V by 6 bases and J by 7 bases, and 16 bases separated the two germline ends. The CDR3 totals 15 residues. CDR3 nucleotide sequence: TGTGCCAGCAGGGCCCTCTCACAGGGAAATTCACCCCTCCACTTT. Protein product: CASRALSQGNSPLHF.

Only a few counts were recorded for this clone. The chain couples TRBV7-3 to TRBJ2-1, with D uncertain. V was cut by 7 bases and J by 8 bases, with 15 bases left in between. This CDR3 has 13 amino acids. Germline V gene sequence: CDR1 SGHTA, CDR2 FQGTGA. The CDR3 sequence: CASTVPPRYEQFF. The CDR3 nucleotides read TGTGCCAGCACCGTCCCACCCCGCTATGAGCAGTTCTTC.

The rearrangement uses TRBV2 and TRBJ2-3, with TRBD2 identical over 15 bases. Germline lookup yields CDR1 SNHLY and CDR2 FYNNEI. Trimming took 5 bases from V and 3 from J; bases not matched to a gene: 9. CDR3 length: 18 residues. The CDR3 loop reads CASSPSGLAGGRTDTQYF. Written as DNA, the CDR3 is TGTGCCAGCAGTCCTTCTGGACTAGCGGGGGGGAGGACAGATACGCAGTATTTT.

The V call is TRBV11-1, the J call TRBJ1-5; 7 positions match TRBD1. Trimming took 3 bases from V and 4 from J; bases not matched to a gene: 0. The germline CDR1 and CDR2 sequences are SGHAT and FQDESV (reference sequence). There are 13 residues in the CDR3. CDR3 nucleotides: TGTGCCAGCAGCTTGACAGGGAATCAGCCCCAGCATTTT. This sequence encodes CASSLTGNQPQHF.

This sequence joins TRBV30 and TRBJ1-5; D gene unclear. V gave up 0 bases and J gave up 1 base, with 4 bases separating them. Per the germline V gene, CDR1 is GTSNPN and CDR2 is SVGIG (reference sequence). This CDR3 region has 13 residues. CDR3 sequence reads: CAWSVQSNQPQHF. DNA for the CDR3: TGTGCCTGGAGTGTACAGAGCAATCAGCCCCAGCATTTT.

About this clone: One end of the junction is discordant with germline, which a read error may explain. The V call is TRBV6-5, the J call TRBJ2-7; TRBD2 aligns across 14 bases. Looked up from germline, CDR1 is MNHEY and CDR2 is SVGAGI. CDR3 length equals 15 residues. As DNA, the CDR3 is TGTGCCAGCAGCACCCCGGGACTAGCGGGAGCCCAACCGAACTTC. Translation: CASSTPGLAGAQPNF.

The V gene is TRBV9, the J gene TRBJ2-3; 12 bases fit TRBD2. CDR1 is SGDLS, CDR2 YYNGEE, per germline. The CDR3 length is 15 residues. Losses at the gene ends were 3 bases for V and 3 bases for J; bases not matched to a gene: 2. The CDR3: CASSASGGATDTQYF. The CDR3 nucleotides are TGTGCCAGCAGCGCTAGCGGGGGGGCGACAGATACGCAGTATTTT.

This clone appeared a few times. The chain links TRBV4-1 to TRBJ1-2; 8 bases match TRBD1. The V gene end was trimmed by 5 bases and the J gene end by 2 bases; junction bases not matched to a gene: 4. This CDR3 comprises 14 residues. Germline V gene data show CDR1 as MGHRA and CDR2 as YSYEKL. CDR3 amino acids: CASSADRVNYGYTF. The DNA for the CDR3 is TGCGCCAGCAGCGCGGACAGGGTGAACTATGGCTACACCTTC.

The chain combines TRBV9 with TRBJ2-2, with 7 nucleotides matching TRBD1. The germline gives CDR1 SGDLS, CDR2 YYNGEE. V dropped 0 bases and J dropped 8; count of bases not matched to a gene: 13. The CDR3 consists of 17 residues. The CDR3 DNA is TGTGCCAGCAGCGTAGGTAGGACAGGCCCTGTTTTGGGGGAGCTGTTTTTT. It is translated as CASSVGRTGPVLGELFF.

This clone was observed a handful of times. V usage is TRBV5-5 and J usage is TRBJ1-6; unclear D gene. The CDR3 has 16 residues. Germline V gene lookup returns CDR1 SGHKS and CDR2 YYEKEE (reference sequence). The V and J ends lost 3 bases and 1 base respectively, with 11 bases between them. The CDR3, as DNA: TGTGCCAGCAGCTCGGACCAACGGTCCTATAATTCACCCCTCCACTTT. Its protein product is CASSSDQRSYNSPLHF.

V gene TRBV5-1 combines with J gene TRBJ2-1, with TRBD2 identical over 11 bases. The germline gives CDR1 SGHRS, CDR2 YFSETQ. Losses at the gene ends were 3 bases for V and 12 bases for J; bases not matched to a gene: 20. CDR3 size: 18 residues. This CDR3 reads CASSSRTASSGRLGGQFF. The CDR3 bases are TGCGCCAGCAGCTCTCGGACAGCTTCTAGCGGGAGGTTGGGAGGGCAGTTCTTC.

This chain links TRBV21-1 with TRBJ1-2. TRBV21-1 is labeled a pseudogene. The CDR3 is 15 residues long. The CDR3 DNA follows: TGTGCCAGCAGCGATAAGGGGGCGGGGGATTATGGCTACACCTTC. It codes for CASSDKGAGDYGYTF.

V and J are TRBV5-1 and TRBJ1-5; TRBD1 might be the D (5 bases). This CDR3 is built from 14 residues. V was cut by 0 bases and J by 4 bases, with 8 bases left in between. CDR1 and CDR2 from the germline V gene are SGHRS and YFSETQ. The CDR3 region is CASSLAGGNQPQHF. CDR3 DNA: TGCGCCAGCAGCTTGGCCGGGGGTAATCAGCCCCAGCATTTT.

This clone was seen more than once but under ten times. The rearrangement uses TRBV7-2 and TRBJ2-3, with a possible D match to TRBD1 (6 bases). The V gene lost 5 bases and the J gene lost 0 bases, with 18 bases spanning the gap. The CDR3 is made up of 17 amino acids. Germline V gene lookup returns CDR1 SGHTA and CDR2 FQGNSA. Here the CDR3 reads CASSMGLLGTSTDTQYF. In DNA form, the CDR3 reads TGTGCCAGCAGCATGGGCCTGTTGGGGACAAGCACAGATACGCAGTATTTT.

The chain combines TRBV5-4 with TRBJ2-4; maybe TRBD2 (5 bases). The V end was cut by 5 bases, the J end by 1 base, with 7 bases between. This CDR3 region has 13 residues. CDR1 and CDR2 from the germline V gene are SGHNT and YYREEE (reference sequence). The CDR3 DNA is TGTGCCAGCAGTACGGGGGCCAAAAACATTCAGTACTTC. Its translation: CASSTGAKNIQYF.